The T cell receptor (beta chain) under discussion was sequenced for a study of blood T cell repertoires in COVID-19. Only in-frame clones appear in the TCRdb table, and some are missing; sequencing was by immunoSEQ multiplex PCR. The data show 92,000 or so clones, about two thirds seen once. This sequence originates from a woman of 80 years or more with acute or convalescent COVID-19. The sequenced sample consisted of peripheral blood.

CDR3 bases: TGTGCCAGCAGCACAGGGGGCACTGAAGCTTTCTTT. Residues: CASSTGGTEAFF. The V call is TRBV7-3, the J call TRBJ1-1, with 8 bases matching TRBD1. Trimming at V came to 5 bases and at J to 4 bases, leaving 0 bases not matched to a gene. The CDR3 length is 12 residues. From germline, CDR1 is SGHTA and CDR2 FQGTGA. The full variable domain, with the rest looked up from reference TRBV7-3 and TRBJ1-1, is GAGVSQTPSNKVTEKGKYVELRCDPISGHTALYWYRQSLGQGPEFLIYFQGTGAADDSGLPNDRFFAVRPEGSVSTLKIQRTERGDSAVYLCASSTGGTEAFFGQGTRLTVV.